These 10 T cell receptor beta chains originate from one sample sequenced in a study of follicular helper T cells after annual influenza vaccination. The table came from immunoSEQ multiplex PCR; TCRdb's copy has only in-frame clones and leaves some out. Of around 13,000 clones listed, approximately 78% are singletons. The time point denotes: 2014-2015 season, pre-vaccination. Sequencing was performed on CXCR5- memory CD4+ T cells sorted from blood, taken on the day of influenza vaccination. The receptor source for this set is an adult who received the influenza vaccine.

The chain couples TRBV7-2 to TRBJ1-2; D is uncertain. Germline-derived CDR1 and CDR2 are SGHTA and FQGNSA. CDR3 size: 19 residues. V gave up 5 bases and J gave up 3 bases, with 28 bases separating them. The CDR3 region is CASSRSRVGEVVLDYGYTF. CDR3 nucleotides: TGTGCCAGCAGCCGGTCCCGGGTCGGGGAGGTGGTTCTGGACTATGGCTACACCTTC.

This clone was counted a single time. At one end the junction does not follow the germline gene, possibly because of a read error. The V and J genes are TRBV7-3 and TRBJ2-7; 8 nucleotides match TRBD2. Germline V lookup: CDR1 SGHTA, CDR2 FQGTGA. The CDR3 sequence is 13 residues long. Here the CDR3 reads CASSQASGYEQYF. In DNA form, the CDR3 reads TGCGCCAGCAGCCAAGCTAGCGGGTACGAGCAGTACTTC. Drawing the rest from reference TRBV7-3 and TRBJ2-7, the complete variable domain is GAGVSQTPSNKVTEKGKYVELRCDPISGHTALYWYRQSLGQGPEFLIYFQGTGAADDSGLPNDRFFAVRPEGSVSTLKIQRTERGDSAVYLCASSQASGYEQYFGPGTRLTVT.

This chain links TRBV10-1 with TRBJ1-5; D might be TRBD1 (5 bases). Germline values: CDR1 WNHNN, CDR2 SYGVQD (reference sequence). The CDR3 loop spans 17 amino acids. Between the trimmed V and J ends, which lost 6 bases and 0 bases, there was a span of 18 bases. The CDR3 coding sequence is TGCGCCAGCAGCCCTCCTGGGGCCGAATATAGCAATCAGCCCCAGCATTTT. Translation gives CASSPPGAEYSNQPQHF.

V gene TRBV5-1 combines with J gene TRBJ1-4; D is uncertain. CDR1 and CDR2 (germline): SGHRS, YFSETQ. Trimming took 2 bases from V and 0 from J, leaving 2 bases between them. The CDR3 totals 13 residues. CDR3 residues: CASSFATNEKLFF. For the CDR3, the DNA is TGCGCCAGCAGCTTTGCAACTAATGAAAAACTGTTTTTT.

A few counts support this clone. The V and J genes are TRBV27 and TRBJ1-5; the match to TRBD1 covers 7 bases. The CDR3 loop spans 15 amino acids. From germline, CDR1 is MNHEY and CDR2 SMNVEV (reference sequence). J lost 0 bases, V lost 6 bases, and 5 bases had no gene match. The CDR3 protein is CASRRQGYSNQPQHF. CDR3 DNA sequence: TGTGCCAGCAGACGACAGGGATATAGCAATCAGCCCCAGCATTTT.

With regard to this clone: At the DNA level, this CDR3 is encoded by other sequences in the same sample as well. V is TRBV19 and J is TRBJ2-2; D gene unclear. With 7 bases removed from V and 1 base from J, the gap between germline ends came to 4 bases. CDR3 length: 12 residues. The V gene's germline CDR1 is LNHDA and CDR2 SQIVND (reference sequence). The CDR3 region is CASNLNTGELFF. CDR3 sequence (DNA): TGTGCCAGTAACCTGAACACCGGGGAGCTGTTTTTT.

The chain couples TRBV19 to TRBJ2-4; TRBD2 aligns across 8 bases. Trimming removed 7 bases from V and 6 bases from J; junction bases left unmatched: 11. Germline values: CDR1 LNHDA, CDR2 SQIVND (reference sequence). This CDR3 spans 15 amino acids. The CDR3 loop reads CASNHGGAQGNIQYF. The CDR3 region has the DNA TGTGCCAGTAACCACGGGGGGGCCCAGGGAAACATTCAGTACTTC.

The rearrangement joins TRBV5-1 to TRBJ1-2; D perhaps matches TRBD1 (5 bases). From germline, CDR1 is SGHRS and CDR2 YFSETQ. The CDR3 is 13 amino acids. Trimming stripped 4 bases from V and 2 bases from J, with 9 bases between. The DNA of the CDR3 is TGCGCCAGCAGCGGGACCGGGAACTATGGCTACACCTTC. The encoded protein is CASSGTGNYGYTF. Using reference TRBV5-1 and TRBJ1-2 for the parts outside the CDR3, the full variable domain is KAGVTQTPRYLIKTRGQQVTLSCSPISGHRSVSWYQQTPGQGLQFLFEYFSETQRNKGNFPGRFSGRQFSNSRSEMNVSTLELGDSALYLCASSGTGNYGYTFGSGTRLTVV.

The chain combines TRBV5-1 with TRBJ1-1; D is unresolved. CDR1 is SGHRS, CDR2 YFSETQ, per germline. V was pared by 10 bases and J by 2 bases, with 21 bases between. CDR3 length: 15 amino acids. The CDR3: CASSADDGFNTEAFF. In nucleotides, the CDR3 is TGCGCCTCGTCCGCTGACGACGGCTTTAACACTGAAGCTTTCTTT.

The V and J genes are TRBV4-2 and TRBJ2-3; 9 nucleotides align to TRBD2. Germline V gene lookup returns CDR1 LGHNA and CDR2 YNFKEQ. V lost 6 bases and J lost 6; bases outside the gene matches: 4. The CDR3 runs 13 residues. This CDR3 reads CASSSTSGDTQYF. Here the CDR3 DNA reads TGTGCCAGCAGTTCAACTAGCGGGGATACGCAGTATTTT.